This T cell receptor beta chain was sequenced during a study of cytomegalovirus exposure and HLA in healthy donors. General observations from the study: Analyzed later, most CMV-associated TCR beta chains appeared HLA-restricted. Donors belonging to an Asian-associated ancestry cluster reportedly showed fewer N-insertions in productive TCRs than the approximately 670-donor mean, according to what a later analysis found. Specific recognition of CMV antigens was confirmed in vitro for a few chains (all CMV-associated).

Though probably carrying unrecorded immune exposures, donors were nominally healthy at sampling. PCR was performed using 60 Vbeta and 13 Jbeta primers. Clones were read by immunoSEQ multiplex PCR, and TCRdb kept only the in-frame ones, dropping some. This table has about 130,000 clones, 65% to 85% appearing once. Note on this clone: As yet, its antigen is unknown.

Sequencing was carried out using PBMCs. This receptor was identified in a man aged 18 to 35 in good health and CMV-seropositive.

The CDR3 nucleotides are TGTGCCAGCAGGCTCGCGGGGGGGAACCAAGAGACCCAGTACTTC. It codes for CASRLAGGNQETQYF. This rearrangement joins TRBV27 to TRBJ2-5, with TRBD2 matching 9 bases. Per germline, CDR1 MNHEY and CDR2 SMNVEV (reference sequence). V was clipped by 6 bases and J by 0 bases; unmatched bases: 5. There are 15 residues in the CDR3.